A single sample is the source of the 18 T cell receptor beta chains below, sequenced in a study of blood T cell repertoires in COVID-19. Using immunoSEQ multiplex PCR, the repertoire was profiled, and TCRdb retains in-frame clones only, with some absent. The repertoire consists of about 160,000 clones, with approximately 84% occurring once and the leading ten covering more than 6.5%. The sample consisted of PBMCs or T cells enriched from blood (not recorded which). These receptors came from a woman aged 45-60 years who had recovered from COVID-19.

The chain joins TRBV5-4 to TRBJ2-2; 8 bases agree with TRBD1. Germline V gives CDR1 SGHNT, CDR2 YYREEE (reference sequence). V lost 2 bases and J lost 3; bases outside the gene matches: 6. The CDR3 extends over 16 amino acids. CDR3 loop: CASSFPRGQDTGELFF. The CDR3 DNA sequence: TGTGCCAGCAGCTTCCCCAGGGGGCAAGACACCGGGGAGCTGTTTTTT.

The J gene is TRBJ2-7, the V gene TRBV10-3, with D perhaps matching TRBD1 (5 bases). The CDR3 length is 15 residues. Germline CDR1 and CDR2: ENHRY and SYGVKD. V shed 10 bases and J shed 0 bases, with 19 bases lying between them. The CDR3 sequence is CASRPQVSSSYEQYF. As DNA, the CDR3 is TGTGCCAGCCGACCACAGGTTTCAAGCTCCTACGAGCAGTACTTC.

This chain uses TRBV3-1 (or the pseudogene TRBV3-2) with TRBJ2-1; the D gene is possibly TRBD2 (5 bases). Per germline, CDR1 LGHDT and CDR2 YNNKEL (reference sequence). V was shortened by 3 bases and J by 0 bases, with 6 bases between the two germline ends. This CDR3 contains 14 residues. The CDR3 region is CASSQRVSYNEQFF. In DNA form, the CDR3 reads TGTGCCAGCAGCCAGCGGGTCTCCTACAATGAGCAGTTCTTC.

The chain uses TRBV6-2 or TRBV6-3 and TRBJ1-1; no clear D gene. The length of the CDR3 is 16 residues. V was cut by 0 bases and J by 4 bases, with 15 bases left in between. Germline-derived CDR1 and CDR2 are MNHEY and SVGEGT. The CDR3 nucleotides read TGTGCCAGCAGTTACTCGTGGGAGGGATGGGGCACTGAAGCTTTCTTT. Translating gives CASSYSWEGWGTEAFF.

This clone has only one observation. This chain joins TRBV18 and TRBJ1-3; unclear D gene. The CDR3 has 11 amino acids. Germline V lookup: CDR1 KGHSH, CDR2 LQKENI. V lost 2 bases, J lost 8 bases, and 4 bases lay in between. As DNA, the CDR3 is TGTGCCAGCTCACCAGGAGACACCATATATTTT. Residues: CASSPGDTIYF.

The CDR3 region is CASSFLPGELFF. In nucleotides, the CDR3 is TGCGCCAGCAGCTTTCTCCCCGGGGAGCTGTTTTTT. This chain links TRBV5-1 with TRBJ2-2, with D unclear. The ends were cut back, 2 bases at V and 6 bases at J, with 5 bases in the middle. This CDR3 spans 12 amino acids. The germline V gene encodes CDR1 SGHRS and CDR2 YFSETQ.

This clone has just one count. The genes are TRBV5-1 and TRBJ2-1; D perhaps matches TRBD2 (6 bases). Trimming removed 5 bases at V and 11 bases at J, with 23 bases between. From germline, CDR1 is SGHRS and CDR2 YFSETQ. This CDR3 spans 15 amino acids. For the CDR3, the DNA is TGCGCCAGCAGGGGCGCGGGATCGCCGAGCTTGAAGCAGTTCTTC. Protein: CASRGAGSPSLKQFF.

This chain joins TRBV5-1 and TRBJ2-1, with 11 bases identical to TRBD2. Germline assignment: CDR1 SGHRS and CDR2 YFSETQ. The CDR3 is made up of 15 amino acids. With V trimmed by 2 bases and J by 6 bases, 4 bases remained unmatched. CDR3 sequence (DNA): TGCGCCAGCAGCTTTGGTAGCGGGAGGGGCAATGAGCAGTTCTTC. This gives the protein CASSFGSGRGNEQFF.

V usage is TRBV10-3 and J usage is TRBJ2-3; tentative D call: TRBD2 (6 bases). The CDR3 has 17 residues. V lost 3 bases and J 6 bases, leaving 22 bases between the germline ends. Germline lookup yields CDR1 ENHRY and CDR2 SYGVKD. The CDR3 spells CAISDPETSRIFDTQYF. The CDR3 nucleotides read TGTGCCATCAGTGACCCCGAAACTAGCAGAATCTTCGATACGCAGTATTTT.

V usage is TRBV28 and J usage is TRBJ1-2; TRBD1 matches 8 bases. With V trimmed by 5 bases and J by 0 bases, 11 bases remained unmatched. The CDR3 length is 17 residues. Per germline, CDR1 MDHEN and CDR2 SYDVKM. DNA of the CDR3: TGTGCCAGCAGTCGACGGACAGGGCGAGCCTCTAACTATGGCTACACCTTC. Amino acid sequence: CASSRRTGRASNYGYTF.

This chain uses TRBV14 with TRBJ2-3, with 13 bases aligning to TRBD2. The V segment lost 2 bases and the J segment 1 base; nucleotides outside the gene matches: 15. The CDR3 loop spans 21 amino acids. Per germline, CDR1 SGHDN and CDR2 FVKESK. This CDR3 is CASSQSRGTSGTEGGTDTQYF. CDR3 coding DNA: TGTGCCAGCAGCCAATCGAGGGGGACTAGCGGGACCGAGGGGGGCACAGATACGCAGTATTTT.

The chain links TRBV10-3 to TRBJ1-2; 10 bases align to TRBD1. Germline V gives CDR1 ENHRY, CDR2 SYGVKD. J lost 2 bases, V lost 3 bases, and 3 bases had no gene match. The CDR3 has 15 amino acids. CDR3 in amino acids: CAISDADRGNYGYTF. DNA of the CDR3: TGTGCCATCAGTGATGCGGACAGGGGGAACTATGGCTACACCTTC.

CDR3 sequence reads: CASSGGEEYYNEQFF. The CDR3, as DNA: TGTGCCAGCAGTGGGGGGGAGGAGTACTACAATGAGCAGTTCTTC. V usage is TRBV2 and J usage is TRBJ2-1; the D gene is possibly TRBD2 (6 bases). Per the germline V gene, CDR1 is SNHLY and CDR2 is FYNNEI. This CDR3 spans 15 amino acids. V gave up 4 bases and J gave up 3 bases, with 13 bases separating them.

In this sample, this clone turned up once. The chain is built from TRBV28 and TRBJ2-5, with a tentative D call TRBD2 (6 bases). Germline CDR1 and CDR2: MDHEN and SYDVKM. V was shortened by 5 bases and J by 4 bases, with 14 bases between the two germline ends. This CDR3 has 14 amino acids. This CDR3 reads CASSGRERLETQYF. DNA for the CDR3: TGTGCCAGCAGTGGTCGGGAGCGGTTAGAGACCCAGTACTTC.

The rearrangement uses TRBV6-2 or TRBV6-3 and TRBJ1-1, with 7 nucleotides matching TRBD1. Looked up from germline, CDR1 is MNHEY and CDR2 is SVGEGT. CDR3 size: 17 residues. The J segment lost 4 bases and the V segment lost 2 bases, leaving 13 bases of the junction unmatched. CDR3 DNA: TGTGCCAGCAGTTACATCGGACAGGTAGTAGGGGGCACTGAAGCTTTCTTT. Protein: CASSYIGQVVGGTEAFF.

Turning to this clone: This sample includes further DNA sequences coding for the same CDR3. This sequence joins TRBV12-3 or TRBV12-4 and TRBJ1-5; D ambiguous. Between the trimmed V and J ends, which lost 0 bases and 4 bases, there was a span of 4 bases. The CDR3 sequence is 13 residues long. This CDR3 is CASSLAQNQPQHF. CDR3 coding DNA: TGTGCCAGCAGTTTAGCACAGAATCAGCCCCAGCATTTT.

This sequence joins TRBV5-1 and TRBJ1-4; weak D call: TRBD1 (6 bases). Per germline, CDR1 SGHRS and CDR2 YFSETQ. Trimming stripped 3 bases from V and 2 bases from J, with 11 bases between. CDR3 length: 15 amino acids. The CDR3 nucleotides are TGCGCCAGCAGCTCCTCAGGGGTGACTAATGAAAAACTGTTTTTT. Its translation: CASSSSGVTNEKLFF. Filled out from reference TRBV5-1 and TRBJ1-4, the complete variable domain reads KAGVTQTPRYLIKTRGQQVTLSCSPISGHRSVSWYQQTPGQGLQFLFEYFSETQRNKGNFPGRFSGRQFSNSRSEMNVSTLELGDSALYLCASSSSGVTNEKLFFGSGTQLSVL.

The chain employs TRBV20-1 and TRBJ1-3, with D unclear. With 6 bases removed from V and 1 base from J, the gap between germline ends came to 4 bases. Germline CDR1 and CDR2: DFQATT and SNEGSKA (reference sequence). This CDR3 has 11 residues. The CDR3 DNA reads as TGCAGTGCCCATTCTGGAAACACCATATATTTT. Protein product: CSAHSGNTIYF.